A selection of T cell receptor beta chains follows, all from one sample in a study of T cell responses to AZD1222 COVID-19 vaccine. Some clones are missing from TCRdb's copy, which holds only in-frame ones; the method was immunoSEQ multiplex PCR. The sample includes 75,000 to 85,000 clones, around 88% seen only once; the top ten take around a tenth. The sequences come from peripheral blood, collected 28 days after the second AZD1222 dose. These receptors all come from an adult who received the AZD1222 COVID-19 vaccine. Each CDR3 is given with its conserved first and last residue. Each record gives: J gene, clone size, V gene, D gene, CDR3 protein, CDR3 DNA. A D gene is named only where the DNA matches it firmly. Only part of the rows carry a size: once, few, many, or a class if the clone is expanded.

>TRBJ1-2|NA|TRBV6-5|TRBD1
CASSPTGGSRYGYTF
TGTGCCAGCAGCCCCACAGGGGGTAGTAGATATGGCTACACCTTC
>TRBJ2-3|NA|TRBV3-1/TRBV3-2|NA
CASSQVQGADTQYF
TGTGCCAGCAGCCAAGTTCAAGGGGCAGATACGCAGTATTTT
>TRBJ1-2|NA|TRBV27|NA
CASSSVAGHGYTF
TGTGCCAGCAGTTCCGTAGCAGGACATGGCTACACCTTC
>TRBJ1-6|NA|TRBV21-1|NA
CASSKFNSGGLLNSPLHF
TGTGCCAGCAGCAAATTCAATTCGGGGGGGCTACTTAATTCACCCCTCCACTTT
>TRBJ1-6|NA|TRBV9|TRBD1
CASSVDRAGSPLHF
TGTGCCAGCAGCGTCGACAGGGCGGGTTCACCCCTCCACTTT
>TRBJ1-2|NA|TRBV6-5|TRBD1
CASSFGQEGGYTF
TGTGCCAGCAGTTTTGGACAGGAGGGGGGCTACACCTTC
>TRBJ2-7|NA|TRBV5-3|NA
CARSLALQGRPYEQYF
TGTGCCAGAAGCTTGGCTCTCCAGGGGCGGCCCTACGAGCAGTACTTC
>TRBJ1-1|NA|TRBV6-5|NA
CASSYGSLNTEAFF
TGTGCCAGCAGTTACGGAAGTCTGAACACTGAAGCTTTCTTT
>TRBJ2-7|NA|TRBV5-4|NA
CASSPRTTYEQYF
TGTGCCAGCAGCCCGCGGACTACCTACGAGCAGTACTTC
>TRBJ2-1|NA|TRBV9|NA
CASSPADSLGEQFF
TGTGCCAGCAGCCCAGCCGACTCCTTGGGTGAGCAGTTCTTC
>TRBJ2-5|NA|TRBV21-1|NA
CATEGLAGAETQYF
TGTGCCACCGAGGGACTAGCGGGGGCAGAGACCCAGTACTTC
>TRBJ2-1|NA|TRBV24-1|TRBD1
CATSDPGQGFNEQFF
TGTGCCACCAGTGATCCGGGACAGGGATTCAATGAGCAGTTCTTC
>TRBJ1-1|once|TRBV4-3|NA
CASSQDRFYTEAFF
TGCGCCAGCAGCCAAGATCGCTTCTACACTGAAGCTTTCTTT
>TRBJ2-3|NA|TRBV29-1|TRBD2
CSVGTSGGVTDTQYF
TGCAGCGTTGGGACTAGCGGGGGGGTCACAGATACGCAGTATTTT
>TRBJ2-7|NA|TRBV10-3|TRBD1
CAISDMGTGNYEQYF
TGTGCCATCAGTGATATGGGGACAGGAAACTACGAGCAGTACTTC
>TRBJ1-5|NA|TRBV23-1|NA
CASSQYPRGFENQPQHF
TGCGCCAGCAGTCAGTACCCCAGGGGATTTGAGAATCAGCCCCAGCATTTT
>TRBJ2-2|few|TRBV7-3|NA
CASSMPPGELFF
TGTGCCAGCAGCATGCCCCCCGGGGAGCTGTTTTTT
>TRBJ2-5|NA|TRBV7-6|TRBD2
CASSLIGGGTQYF
TGTGCCAGCAGCTTAATCGGGGGGGGGACCCAGTACTTC
>TRBJ2-2|NA|TRBV5-6|NA
CASSSGYTGELFF
TGTGCCAGCAGCTCGGGGTACACCGGGGAGCTGTTTTTT
>TRBJ1-2|NA|TRBV18|NA
CASSADYGYTF
TGTGCCAGCTCAGCGGACTATGGCTACACCTTC
>TRBJ1-1|NA|TRBV13|NA
CASSETGIEAFF
TGTGCCAGCAGCGAAACAGGGATTGAAGCTTTCTTT
>TRBJ2-5|NA|TRBV12-3/TRBV12-4|NA
CASSFLAKTQYF
TGTGCCAGCAGTTTCCTTGCGAAGACCCAGTACTTC
>TRBJ2-2|NA|TRBV19|TRBD1
CASSQWTGASTGELFF
TGTGCCAGTAGTCAATGGACAGGGGCGAGCACCGGGGAGCTGTTTTTT
>TRBJ2-3|NA|TRBV19|NA
CASDGGGRGDTQYF
TGTGCCAGTGATGGCGGGGGCCGAGGAGATACGCAGTATTTT
>TRBJ2-2|NA|TRBV3-1/TRBV3-2|NA
CASSQVLDLANTGELFF
TGTGCCAGCAGCCAAGTTCTGGACCTCGCGAACACCGGGGAGCTGTTTTTT
>TRBJ2-7|once|TRBV19|TRBD1
CASSLTGSYEQYF
TGTGCCAGTAGTTTGACAGGGTCCTACGAGCAGTACTTC
>TRBJ2-2|NA|TRBV23-1|TRBD1
CASGKRPDRGRTPRTGELFF
TGCGCCAGCGGGAAACGGCCCGACAGGGGGCGTACACCCCGCACCGGGGAGCTGTTTTTT
>TRBJ1-3|NA|TRBV6-5|NA
CASSPSPVGNTIYF
TGTGCCAGCAGCCCGAGCCCGGTGGGAAACACCATATATTTT
>TRBJ2-3|NA|TRBV5-6|TRBD1
CASSRRDRGTDTQYF
TGTGCCAGCAGCAGAAGGGACAGAGGCACAGATACGCAGTATTTT
>TRBJ1-4|once|TRBV28|TRBD1
CASSTTGGSGKLFF
TGTGCCAGCAGCACGACAGGGGGTTCAGGAAAACTGTTTTTT
>TRBJ2-3|NA|TRBV3-1/TRBV3-2|NA
CASSQDWAGPTDTQYF
TGTGCCAGCAGCCAAGATTGGGCGGGGCCCACAGATACGCAGTATTTT
>TRBJ1-2|few|TRBV5-5|NA
CASNPTGPTLSGYTF
TGTGCCAGCAACCCTACGGGACCTACCTTATCGGGCTACACCTTC
>TRBJ1-2|NA|TRBV30|NA
CAWTTRVRGYTF
TGTGCCTGGACGACAAGGGTGCGAGGCTACACCTTC
>TRBJ2-1|NA|TRBV19|TRBD2
CASGAVAGVYNEQFF
TGTGCCAGTGGGGCGGTGGCGGGGGTCTACAATGAGCAGTTCTTC
>TRBJ1-5|NA|TRBV19|NA
CASSIRRGVGQPQHF
TGTGCCAGTAGTATTAGACGGGGGGTTGGGCAGCCCCAGCATTTT
>TRBJ2-3|NA|TRBV19|NA
CASSTLTEGTDTQYF
TGTGCCAGTAGTACCCTGACAGAGGGTACAGATACGCAGTATTTT
>TRBJ2-3|NA|TRBV5-4|NA
CASSLAGVTDTQYF
TGTGCCAGCAGCTTGGCGGGGGTCACAGATACGCAGTATTTT
>TRBJ1-4|NA|TRBV12-3/TRBV12-4|NA
CASSLAGEKLFF
TGTGCCAGCAGTTTAGCAGGTGAAAAACTGTTTTTT
>TRBJ2-3|NA|TRBV3-1/TRBV3-2|TRBD2
CASSRLAGGSSTDTQYF
TGTGCCAGCAGTCGACTAGCGGGGGGGTCTAGCACAGATACGCAGTATTTT
>TRBJ2-5|NA|TRBV18|NA
CASSLSDRNQETQYF
TGTGCCAGCTCATTATCAGACAGAAACCAAGAGACCCAGTACTTC
>TRBJ1-1|once|TRBV9|TRBD1
CASSARQGSMSTEAFF
TGTGCCAGCAGCGCCAGACAGGGTTCGATGTCCACTGAAGCTTTCTTT
>TRBJ1-1|NA|TRBV5-1|TRBD1
CASGTGGQLTEAFF
TGCGCCAGCGGAACAGGGGGGCAACTGACTGAAGCTTTCTTT
>TRBJ2-5|NA|TRBV5-4|TRBD2
CASSSLLAGEETQYF
TGTGCCAGCAGCTCCTTACTAGCGGGGGAAGAGACCCAGTACTTC
>TRBJ2-7|NA|TRBV3-1/TRBV3-2|TRBD2
CASTLGRGSVREQYF
TGTGCCAGCACCTTAGGGAGGGGAAGCGTGCGTGAGCAGTACTTC
>TRBJ1-2|NA|TRBV5-1|TRBD1
CASTPGTGYGYTF
TGCGCCAGCACACCCGGGACAGGTTATGGCTACACCTTC
>TRBJ1-3|NA|TRBV5-5|NA
CASSLNPGSSGNTIYF
TGTGCCAGCAGCCTGAACCCGGGTTCCTCTGGAAACACCATATATTTT
>TRBJ2-7|NA|TRBV12-3/TRBV12-4|NA
CASSFGYEQYF
TGTGCCAGCAGTTTTGGCTACGAGCAGTACTTC
>TRBJ2-7|NA|TRBV28|TRBD1
CASRTGGVYEQYF
TGTGCCAGCAGGACAGGGGGCGTCTACGAGCAGTACTTC
>TRBJ2-5|NA|TRBV5-4|NA
CASSWPGLGETQYF
TGTGCCAGCAGCTGGCCGGGACTGGGGGAGACCCAGTACTTC
>TRBJ1-2|NA|TRBV28|NA
CASSSTRDIYGYTF
TGTGCCAGCAGTTCTACAAGGGATATCTATGGCTACACCTTC
>TRBJ2-3|once|TRBV2|TRBD1
CASSGTGGPADTQYF
TGTGCCAGCAGCGGGACAGGGGGCCCTGCGGATACGCAGTATTTT
>TRBJ1-5|NA|TRBV7-2|NA
CASSTYVPGRNQPQHF
TGTGCCAGCAGCACGTACGTTCCGGGGCGCAATCAGCCCCAGCATTTT
>TRBJ2-7|NA|TRBV5-1|NA
CASSLEAGNSYEQYF
TGCGCCAGCAGCTTGGAGGCAGGTAACTCCTACGAGCAGTACTTC
>TRBJ1-2|NA|TRBV5-4|TRBD1
CASSPGGGTGHYGYTF
TGTGCCAGCAGCCCGGGGGGCGGGACAGGTCACTATGGCTACACCTTC
>TRBJ1-5|few|TRBV2|NA
CASSENQGSQPQHF
TGTGCCAGCAGTGAAAACCAGGGGAGTCAGCCCCAGCATTTT
>TRBJ1-3|NA|TRBV9|TRBD1
CASTRTGEVGNTIYF
TGTGCCAGCACCCGAACAGGGGAGGTTGGAAACACCATATATTTT
>TRBJ2-3|few|TRBV7-9|NA
CASRRLMSGSTDTQYF
TGTGCCAGCAGGCGCCTTATGAGCGGCAGCACAGATACGCAGTATTTT